This T cell receptor beta chain was sequenced in a study of T cell responses to AZD1222 COVID-19 vaccine. Study conclusions and caveats: Rises in breadth and depth of Spike-specific TCRs came after two AZD1222 doses. Donors were mostly white British, more females; clonal diversity possibly underestimated. Baseline serostatus was positive in only a handful of AZD1222 recipients. The peak T cell response came first, and repertoires were sampled only after it.

The CDR3 consists of 13 residues. The V and J ends lost 5 bases and 9 bases respectively, with 14 bases between them. Looked up from germline, CDR1 is SGHNT and CDR2 is YENEEA. Turning to this clone: As yet, its antigen is unknown.

Profiled with immunoSEQ multiplex PCR; TCRdb holds only in-frame clones, not every one. The sample includes 150,000 to 200,000 clones, over 70% of them seen just once. The rearrangement links TRBV11-3 to TRBJ2-1; D is undetermined. This TCR was sampled from an adult in good health. The sample consisted of peripheral blood, taken on day 0 of MenACWY control vaccination. CDR3 sequence reads: CASSRTSVGEQFF. In nucleotides, the CDR3 is TGTGCCAGCAGCAGAACCAGCGTTGGTGAGCAGTTCTTC. Full variable domain (rest looked up from reference TRBV11-3 and TRBJ2-1): EAGVVQSPRYKIIEKKQPVAFWCNPISGHNTLYWYLQNLGQGPELLIRYENEEAVDDSQLPKDRFSAERLKGVDSTLKIQPAELGDSAVYLCASSRTSVGEQFFGPGTRLTVL.